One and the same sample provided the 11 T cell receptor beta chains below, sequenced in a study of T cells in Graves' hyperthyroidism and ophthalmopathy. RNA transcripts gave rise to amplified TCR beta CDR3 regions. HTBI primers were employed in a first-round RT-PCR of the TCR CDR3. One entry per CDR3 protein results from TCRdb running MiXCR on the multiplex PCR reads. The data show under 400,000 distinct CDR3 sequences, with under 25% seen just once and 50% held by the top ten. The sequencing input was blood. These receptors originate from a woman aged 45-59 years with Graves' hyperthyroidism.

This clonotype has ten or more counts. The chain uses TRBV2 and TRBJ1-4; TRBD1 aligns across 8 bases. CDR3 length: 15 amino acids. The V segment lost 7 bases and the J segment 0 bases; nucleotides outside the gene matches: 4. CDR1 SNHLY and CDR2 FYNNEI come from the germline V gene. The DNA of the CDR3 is TGTGCCAGCACCCCGGGACAGGCAACTAATGAAAAACTGTTTTTT. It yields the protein CASTPGQATNEKLFF.

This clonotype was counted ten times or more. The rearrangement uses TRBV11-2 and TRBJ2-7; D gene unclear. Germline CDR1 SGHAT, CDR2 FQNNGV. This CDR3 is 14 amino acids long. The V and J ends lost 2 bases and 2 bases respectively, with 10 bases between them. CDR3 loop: CASSLRTQPYEQYF. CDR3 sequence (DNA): TGTGCCAGCAGCTTAAGGACGCAACCCTACGAGCAGTACTTC.

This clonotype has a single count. As DNA, the CDR3 is TGTGCCACCAACAGGGGGATGGTAGAGACCCAGTACTTC. It is translated as CATNRGMVETQYF. The rearrangement uses TRBV2 and TRBJ2-5, with 8 positions matching TRBD1. Germline CDR1 reads SNHLY; CDR2 reads FYNNEI. The V gene end was trimmed by 10 bases and the J gene end by 4 bases; junction bases not matched to a gene: 8. This CDR3 region has 13 residues. Full variable domain (outside the CDR3, taken from reference TRBV2 and TRBJ2-5): EPEVTQTPSHQVTQMGQEVILRCVPISNHLYFYWYRQILGQKVEFLVSFYNNEISEKSEIFDDQFSVERPDGSNFTLKIRSTKLEDSAMYFCATNRGMVETQYFGPGTRLLVL.

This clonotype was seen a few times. Here the CDR3 reads CASSLGSSGLYNEQFF. The CDR3 DNA follows: TGCGCCAGCAGCTTGGGTTCTAGCGGGCTCTACAATGAGCAGTTCTTC. The V call is TRBV5-1, the J call TRBJ2-1; TRBD2 matches 8 bases. Germline trimming cut 0 bases from V and 3 bases from J; bases unmatched to any gene: 5. The CDR3 covers 16 residues. CDR1 and CDR2 (germline): SGHRS, YFSETQ. Variable domain in full (rest from reference TRBV5-1 and TRBJ2-1): KAGVTQTPRYLIKTRGQQVTLSCSPISGHRSVSWYQQTPGQGLQFLFEYFSETQRNKGNFPGRFSGRQFSNSRSEMNVSTLELGDSALYLCASSLGSSGLYNEQFFGPGTRLTVL.

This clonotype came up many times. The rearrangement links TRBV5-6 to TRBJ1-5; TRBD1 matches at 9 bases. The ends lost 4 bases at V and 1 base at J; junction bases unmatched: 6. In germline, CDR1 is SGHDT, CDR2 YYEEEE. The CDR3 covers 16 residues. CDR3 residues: CASSKEQGASNQPQHF. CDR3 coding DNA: TGTGCCAGCAGCAAAGAACAGGGGGCAAGCAATCAGCCCCAGCATTTT. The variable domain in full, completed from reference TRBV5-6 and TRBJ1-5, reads DAGVTQSPTHLIKTRGQQVTLRCSPKSGHDTVSWYQQALGQGPQFIFQYYEEEERQRGNFPDRFSGHQFPNYSSELNVNALLLGDSALYLCASSKEQGASNQPQHFGDGTRLSIL.

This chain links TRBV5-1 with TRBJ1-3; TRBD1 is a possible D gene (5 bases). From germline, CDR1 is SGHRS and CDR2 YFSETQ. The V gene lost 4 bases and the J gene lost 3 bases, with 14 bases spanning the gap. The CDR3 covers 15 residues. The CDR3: CASSPSGGYGNTIYF. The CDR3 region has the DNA TGCGCCAGCAGCCCCTCCGGGGGGTATGGAAACACCATATATTTT.

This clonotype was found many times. The CDR3 region has the DNA TGTGCCTGGAGTGGAACGGGAGACTACGAGCAGTACTTC. It translates to CAWSGTGDYEQYF. J is TRBJ2-7 and V is TRBV30; weak D call: TRBD2 (6 bases). The CDR3 runs 13 residues. V shed 1 base and J shed 3 bases, with 10 bases lying between them. Looked up from germline, CDR1 is GTSNPN and CDR2 is SVGIG (reference sequence).

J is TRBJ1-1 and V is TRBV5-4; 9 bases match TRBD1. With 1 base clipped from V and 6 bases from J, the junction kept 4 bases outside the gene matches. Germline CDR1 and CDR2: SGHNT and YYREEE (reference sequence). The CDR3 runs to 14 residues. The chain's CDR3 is CASSLRDRASEAFF. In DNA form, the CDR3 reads TGTGCCAGCAGCTTGCGGGACAGGGCCTCTGAAGCTTTCTTT.

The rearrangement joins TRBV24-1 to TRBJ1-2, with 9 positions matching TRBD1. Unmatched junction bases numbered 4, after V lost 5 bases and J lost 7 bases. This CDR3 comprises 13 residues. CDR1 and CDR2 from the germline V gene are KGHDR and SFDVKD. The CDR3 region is CATSGTGEVGYTF. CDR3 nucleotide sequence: TGTGCCACCAGTGGGACAGGGGAAGTTGGCTACACCTTC.

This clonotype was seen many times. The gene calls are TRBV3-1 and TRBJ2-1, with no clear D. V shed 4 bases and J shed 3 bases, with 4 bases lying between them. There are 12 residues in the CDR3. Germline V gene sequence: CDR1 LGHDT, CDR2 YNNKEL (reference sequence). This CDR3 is CASSRHYNEQFF. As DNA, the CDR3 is TGTGCCAGCAGCCGCCACTACAATGAGCAGTTCTTC.

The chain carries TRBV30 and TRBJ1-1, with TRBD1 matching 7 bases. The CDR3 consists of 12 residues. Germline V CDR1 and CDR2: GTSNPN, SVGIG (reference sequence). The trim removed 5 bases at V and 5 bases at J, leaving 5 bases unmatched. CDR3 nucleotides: TGTGCCTGGTACAGGGGTAAGACTGAAGCTTTCTTT. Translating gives CAWYRGKTEAFF.